What follows describes a single TCR beta chain. The data originate from a study of blood T cell repertoires in COVID-19. Study-wide background: PBMCs, B-cell-depleted T cells, or T cells were the source of the cDNA or gDNA that made up the material.

As handled by the study authors: Amplifying reference gene primers gave estimates of nucleated cell counts. The table came from immunoSEQ multiplex PCR; TCRdb's copy has only in-frame clones and leaves some out. V and J calls plus clone size are reproduced from that table; the DNA served to infer D and trimming. The sample consists of tens of thousands of clones, over 70% of them appearing once. Seattle-derived patients entered the study during active infection and were followed longitudinally. The sample taken for sequencing was peripheral blood. This clonotype was obtained from a man between 65 and 85 years old with COVID-19, enrolled during active disease.

DNA of the CDR3: TGTGCCAGCACACAGACTGGGACTAGCGTAGGGACCGGGGAGCTGTTTTTT. Protein sequence: CASTQTGTSVGTGELFF. V and J are TRBV7-2 and TRBJ2-2, with 10 nucleotides matching TRBD2. V shed 7 bases and J 5 bases; nucleotides not matched to a gene: 13. This CDR3 has 17 residues. Germline CDR1 and CDR2: SGHTA and FQGNSA.